The entry below gives a single T cell receptor (beta chain) sequence along with its context. V shed 6 bases, J shed 5 bases, and the junction held 7 bases outside the gene matches. The CDR3 contains 14 residues. Germline CDR1 reads MNHEY; CDR2 reads SVGAGI. The sample originates from a study of blood T cell repertoires in COVID-19. Overall study context: Acute and convalescent COVID-19 specimens originated in the United States, Italy and Spain. Sources were T cells, B-cell-depleted T cells, or PBMCs; the material itself was cDNA or gDNA.

How the authors handled the data: Reference gene primer amplification in the assay estimated nucleated cell counts. Generated by immunoSEQ multiplex PCR, the TCRdb table keeps only in-frame clones and is missing some. The V and J calls and clone size were taken over from that table, and D and trimming were inferred from the DNA. The sample includes under 250,000 clones, approximately 87% of them seen just once. The origin of this receptor is a man aged 55 to 70 with acute or convalescent COVID-19. This chain uses TRBV6-5 with TRBJ1-3, with TRBD1 matching 7 bases. The sequenced material came from peripheral blood. The CDR3 sequence: CASSLQGFRNTIYF. The DNA for the CDR3 is TGTGCCAGCAGCCTACAGGGGTTCAGAAACACCATATATTTT.